These T cell receptor beta chains were read from a single sample in a study of blood T cell repertoires in COVID-19. Using immunoSEQ multiplex PCR, the repertoire was profiled, and TCRdb retains in-frame clones only, with some absent. Of about 330,000 clones listed, 87% are singletons. The sample taken for sequencing was PBMCs or T cells enriched from blood (not recorded which). These receptors were collected from a woman aged 25 to 39 who had recovered from COVID-19. Both conserved end residues are part of each CDR3. A D gene is named only where the DNA matches it firmly. Not all rows give a size; the values are once, few, many and, for expanded clones, a class.

J: TRBJ1-2; size: once; D: -; V: TRBV11-2; CDR3: CASSGPGWSGYTF; DNA: TGTGCCAGCAGCGGGCCGGGGTGGTCAGGCTACACCTTC
J: TRBJ1-2; size: -; D: -; V: TRBV2; CDR3: CASSEHRDNYGYTF; DNA: TGTGCCAGCAGTGAGCACCGGGATAACTATGGCTACACCTTC
J: TRBJ1-1; size: -; D: -; V: TRBV6-5; CDR3: CASKIGQHTEAFF; DNA: TGTGCCAGCAAAATCGGACAGCACACTGAAGCTTTCTTT
J: TRBJ2-1; size: -; D: TRBD2; V: TRBV7-7; CDR3: CASSPLAGAYNEQFF; DNA: TGTGCTAGCAGCCCATTAGCGGGGGCCTACAATGAGCAGTTCTTC
J: TRBJ1-5; size: -; D: -; V: TRBV2; CDR3: CASSGQSNQPQHF; DNA: TGTGCCAGCAGTGGACAGAGCAATCAGCCCCAGCATTTT
J: TRBJ1-4; size: -; D: TRBD1; V: TRBV27; CDR3: CASSADRDNEKLFF; DNA: TGTGCCAGCAGCGCGGACAGGGATAATGAAAAACTGTTTTTT
J: TRBJ1-2; size: -; D: TRBD1; V: TRBV5-1; CDR3: CASSLEGQGYGYTF; DNA: TGCGCCAGCAGCTTGGAGGGACAGGGATATGGCTACACCTTC
J: TRBJ2-4; size: once; D: -; V: TRBV4-3; CDR3: CASSQDWGTDIQYF; DNA: TGCGCCAGCAGCCAAGATTGGGGCACGGACATTCAGTACTTC
J: TRBJ1-6; size: -; D: -; V: TRBV5-1; CDR3: CASSPEGLNSPLHF; DNA: TGCGCCAGCAGCCCGGAGGGATTAAATTCACCCCTCCACTTT
J: TRBJ1-5; size: -; D: -; V: TRBV6-5; CDR3: CASSPEGGLRPQHF; DNA: TGTGCCAGCAGTCCCGAGGGGGGGTTAAGGCCCCAGCATTTT
J: TRBJ1-6; size: -; D: -; V: TRBV19; CDR3: CASSITSAPSPLHF; DNA: TGTGCCAGTAGTATTACATCCGCCCCTTCACCCCTCCACTTT
J: TRBJ1-2; size: -; D: -; V: TRBV11-2; CDR3: CASSLALQGNQNGYTF; DNA: TGTGCCAGCAGCTTAGCCTTGCAGGGCAACCAAAATGGCTACACCTTC
J: TRBJ1-6; size: -; D: TRBD1; V: TRBV27; CDR3: CASRGTAWVSPLHF; DNA: TGTGCCAGCAGAGGGACAGCTTGGGTTTCACCCCTCCACTTT
J: TRBJ2-5; size: -; D: TRBD2; V: TRBV7-2; CDR3: CASSTLAGRTQYF; DNA: TGTGCCAGCAGCACCCTAGCGGGGCGAACCCAGTACTTC
J: TRBJ1-5; size: -; D: -; V: TRBV15; CDR3: CATSRQGSNQPQHF; DNA: TGTGCCACCAGCAGACAGGGTAGCAATCAGCCCCAGCATTTT
J: TRBJ1-5; size: -; D: -; V: TRBV15; CDR3: CATSRDSFGGAQHF; DNA: TGTGCCACCAGCAGAGATTCATTTGGGGGGGCCCAGCATTTT
J: TRBJ2-7; size: -; D: TRBD2; V: TRBV30; CDR3: CASGGDGSSYEQYF; DNA: TGTGCGTCGGGGGGGGACGGAAGCTCCTACGAGCAGTACTTC
J: TRBJ1-1; size: -; D: -; V: TRBV7-9; CDR3: CASGTGWATEAFF; DNA: TGTGCCAGCGGTACAGGGTGGGCCACTGAAGCTTTCTTT
J: TRBJ2-1; size: -; D: -; V: TRBV7-2; CDR3: CASSLAGARNEQFF; DNA: TGTGCCAGCAGCTTAGCGGGGGCACGGAATGAGCAGTTCTTC
J: TRBJ1-4; size: -; D: -; V: TRBV5-1; CDR3: CASSLGQGVYEKLFF; DNA: TGCGCCAGCAGCTTGGGGCAGGGCGTTTATGAAAAACTGTTTTTT
J: TRBJ1-2; size: -; D: TRBD1; V: TRBV25-1; CDR3: CASIGTGGYYGYTF; DNA: TGTGCCAGCATCGGAACAGGGGGCTACTATGGCTACACCTTC
J: TRBJ2-3; size: -; D: TRBD1; V: TRBV7-9; CDR3: CASILGQTQYF; DNA: TGTGCCAGCATCCTGGGACAGACGCAGTATTTT
J: TRBJ1-5; size: -; D: -; V: TRBV30; CDR3: CAWSEGGTQPQHF; DNA: TGTGCCTGGAGTGAAGGGGGTACTCAGCCCCAGCATTTT
J: TRBJ1-4; size: -; D: -; V: TRBV5-6; CDR3: CASSFWGVEKLFF; DNA: TGTGCCAGCAGCTTCTGGGGGGTTGAAAAACTGTTTTTT
J: TRBJ2-7; size: -; D: TRBD1; V: TRBV30; CDR3: CASTGGASYEQYF; DNA: TGTGCCTCCACAGGGGGCGCCTCCTACGAGCAGTACTTC
J: TRBJ2-1; size: -; D: -; V: TRBV5-8; CDR3: CASSSLSQGLTDEQFF; DNA: TGTGCCAGCAGCTCCCTTTCCCAGGGATTGACCGATGAGCAGTTCTTC
J: TRBJ2-6; size: -; D: -; V: TRBV7-2; CDR3: CASRETGAGANVLTF; DNA: TGTGCCAGCAGGGAAACAGGCGCCGGGGCCAACGTCCTGACTTTC
J: TRBJ2-2; size: -; D: -; V: TRBV5-1; CDR3: CASSLDRAIGELFF; DNA: TGCGCCAGCAGCTTGGACAGGGCGATCGGGGAGCTGTTTTTT
J: TRBJ1-1; size: -; D: -; V: TRBV6-1; CDR3: CASSEQGSTEAFF; DNA: TGTGCCAGCAGTGAGCAGGGATCCACTGAAGCTTTCTTT
J: TRBJ2-1; size: -; D: TRBD1; V: TRBV11-3; CDR3: CASSRTGKSEQFF; DNA: TGTGCCAGCAGTCGGACAGGGAAAAGTGAGCAGTTCTTC
J: TRBJ1-1; size: -; D: -; V: TRBV19; CDR3: CASSITSGGNTEAFF; DNA: TGTGCCAGTAGTATTACTTCGGGGGGGAACACTGAAGCTTTCTTT
J: TRBJ1-1; size: -; D: -; V: TRBV5-1; CDR3: CASSSRGKENTEAFF; DNA: TGCGCCAGCAGTTCTCGAGGGAAGGAAAACACTGAAGCTTTCTTT
J: TRBJ1-6; size: -; D: -; V: TRBV5-8; CDR3: CASSLEIGRGGSSPLHF; DNA: TGTGCCAGCAGCTTGGAAATAGGCAGGGGTGGTAGTTCACCCCTCCACTTT
J: TRBJ1-2; size: -; D: TRBD1; V: TRBV12-3/TRBV12-4; CDR3: CASSLTGDYGYTF; DNA: TGTGCCAGCAGTCTTACAGGGGACTATGGCTACACCTTC
J: TRBJ2-3; size: -; D: TRBD2; V: TRBV7-8; CDR3: CASSRASGGGTDTQYF; DNA: TGTGCCAGCAGCCGAGCTAGCGGGGGGGGCACAGATACGCAGTATTTT
J: TRBJ2-7; size: -; D: -; V: TRBV5-5; CDR3: CASSLAARSRSSYEQYF; DNA: TGTGCCAGCAGCTTGGCTGCGAGGAGTCGGAGCTCCTACGAGCAGTACTTC
J: TRBJ1-5; size: -; D: -; V: TRBV19; CDR3: CASTAGLWDQPQHF; DNA: TGTGCCAGTACCGCCGGACTCTGGGATCAGCCCCAGCATTTT
J: TRBJ1-2; size: -; D: -; V: TRBV18; CDR3: CASSPSGYYGYTF; DNA: TGTGCCAGCTCACCATCGGGGTACTATGGCTACACCTTC
J: TRBJ1-2; size: -; D: -; V: TRBV20-1; CDR3: CSASRGGPNYGYTF; DNA: TGCAGTGCTAGTAGGGGGGGGCCTAACTATGGCTACACCTTC
J: TRBJ2-4; size: -; D: TRBD2; V: TRBV6-2/TRBV6-3; CDR3: CASSSPSKTSGLAKNIQYF; DNA: TGTGCCAGCAGCTCCCCTTCCAAGACTAGCGGCTTAGCCAAAAACATTCAGTACTTC
J: TRBJ1-2; size: -; D: TRBD1; V: TRBV11-2; CDR3: CASSPPTGGFNYGYTF; DNA: TGTGCCAGCAGTCCTCCGACAGGGGGCTTTAACTATGGCTACACCTTC
J: TRBJ1-1; size: -; D: -; V: TRBV5-1; CDR3: CASSLGPEAFF; DNA: TGCGCCAGCAGCTTGGGGCCTGAAGCTTTCTTT
J: TRBJ1-2; size: -; D: -; V: TRBV4-1; CDR3: CASSQDLGRANYGYTF; DNA: TGCGCCAGCAGCCAAGATTTGGGCAGAGCTAACTATGGCTACACCTTC
J: TRBJ1-1; size: -; D: -; V: TRBV10-1; CDR3: CASSDRGFDTEAFF; DNA: TGCGCCAGCAGTGACAGGGGCTTCGACACTGAAGCTTTCTTT
J: TRBJ2-6; size: many; D: TRBD1; V: TRBV5-1; CDR3: CASSMEGQGALRSGANVLTF; DNA: TGCGCCAGCAGCATGGAGGGACAGGGGGCGCTGAGGTCTGGGGCCAACGTCCTGACTTTC
J: TRBJ1-5; size: -; D: -; V: TRBV5-1; CDR3: CASSLAGAGQPQHF; DNA: TGCGCCAGCAGCTTGGCAGGGGCAGGTCAGCCCCAGCATTTT
J: TRBJ1-2; size: once; D: -; V: TRBV12-3/TRBV12-4; CDR3: CASVDRPTYGYTF; DNA: TGTGCCAGTGTTGACAGGCCCACCTATGGCTACACCTTC
J: TRBJ2-3; size: -; D: -; V: TRBV5-1; CDR3: CASSLRGTMGDTQYF; DNA: TGCGCCAGCAGCTTGAGGGGCACAATGGGAGATACGCAGTATTTT